This note documents a single T cell receptor (beta chain) sequence. Its specific antigen is unknown. Per-base qualities were not stored, and no clone one base away is much larger. From the cysteine through the phenylalanine, the CDR3 covers 15 amino acids. Only the CDR3 portion is preserved as DNA: 45 bases, with reading frame beginning at the first base. Trimming at the junction amounts to 5 bases on V and 8 bases on J, and the germline ends lie 21 bases apart. In the germline V gene, CDR1 corresponds to MRHNA and CDR2 to SNTAGT. The sample comes from a study of cytomegalovirus exposure and HLA in healthy donors listed by TCRdb under 2017. A note on the overall study: An earlier analysis of more than 550 of the donors reported around 280 Gb of sequence data and around 110 million unique TCR beta sequences obtained from some 200 million T cells. A separate validation cohort of roughly 130 different subjects was used in addition to the 666-subject first cohort. A later analysis re-analyzed previously published TCR beta repertoires from 500 to 700 donors and added high-resolution HLA genotyping to study TCR occurrence patterns. An early release that covered some 640 HLA-typed donors contained approximately 300 gigabases of sequencing data and 65 million to 100 million unique TCR sequences. Alongside the repertoire data, information on donor age, sex, ethnicity and CMV serostatus was compiled. Using immunosequencing, the study profiled T cell repertoires from roughly 650 subjects and related those repertoires to cytomegalovirus serostatus. Of the approximately 400 genotyped donors, around 81% fell in the genetic ancestry cluster associated with self-reported Caucasian donors. Typing coverage varied by locus: roughly 629-640 donors for A, B, C, DRB1 and DQB1; around 560 for DQA1; some 610 for DPA1; around 490 for DPB1. Across about 370 genotyped donors of the cohort, an average of about 240,000 unique TCR beta nucleotide sequences per donor were sequenced, and roughly a sixth of those sequences were non-productive. The later analysis used no new phenotypic data to find candidate immune exposures, relying instead on TCR beta sequences and their occurrence across donors. HLA typing included class I and class II loci at four-digit resolution. A later genetic analysis took genome-wide SNP genotypes for about three fifths of the roughly 700 donors and used that subset as a discovery cohort. The study aimed to test whether cataloging public T cell receptors could reveal signatures of past pathogen exposure. High-throughput TCR immunosequencing, statistical association of individual TCRs with disease status, and machine learning were combined to predict cytomegalovirus infection status. To decide whether each TCR beta V gene segment behaved as functional or pseudogenic, an earlier analysis of approximately 590 of the donors relied on high-throughput TCR beta sequencing. Four to six DR-DQ haplotypes were handled as single units for association and clustering because linkage in the cohort was strong. All discovery cohort repertoires had been generated using a single sequencing platform. Results and caveats for the whole study, not just this receptor: A further reported finding was that TCR beta sequences accurately predicted the HLA-A and HLA-B alleles for most subjects in the first cohort. Because counts were too low, some 17 rarely observed V segments, including chromosome 9 orphons, were excluded from the earlier analysis of about 500 of the donors. The presence/absence analyses assumed that sequencing depth was roughly uniform across donors, and that assumption may not be true. Compared with equally common non-associated chains, HLA-associated TCR beta chains in a later analysis were more clonally expanded and had lower generation probabilities. Specific HLA alleles were associated with 16,951 TCR beta sequences at a false discovery rate of 0.05 in a later analysis. Only TCR beta chains were sequenced in this cohort, and the absence of alpha or paired-chain data limited detectable features. The sequencing pipeline was judged likely to have produced a cluster of highly shared sequence variants as a technical artifact. Because some donors lacked HLA typing at each locus, the association tests relied only on the typed subset. Several of the top co-occurrence clusters appeared to be linked to parvovirus B19, influenza, CMV and Epstein-Barr virus, according to a later analysis. In an earlier analysis of more than 500 of the donors, most TCR beta V segments appeared in productive rearrangements about 87% or about 30% of the time, broadly matching IMGT annotations. In a later genetic analysis, fewer N-insertions in productive TCRs were reported among donors in an Asian-associated ancestry cluster than the roughly 700-donor mean. Three of the identified cytomegalovirus-associated TCR beta chains were confirmed in vitro to be specific for cytomegalovirus antigens. Some IMGT-functional V segments, including TRBV6-2 and TRBV6-3, could not be told apart with the 87-base-pair reads, so those segments were excluded. In a later analysis, the rate of TCR association differed among HLA loci, with DRB1 alleles having the most associated TCRs and HLA-C alleles having the fewest. A total of fewer than 200 TCR beta chains were listed by the study as associated with cytomegalovirus. Most TCR sequences were seen in very few donors, while some public TCRs were found in many individuals. A later analysis found that most CMV-associated TCR beta chains appeared HLA-restricted, with HLA associations seemingly driven largely by CMV exposure. For the cohort, immune exposure information was limited to CMV serostatus. Linkage disequilibrium might explain the correlated functional status among segregating V segments, but an unknown experimental factor could not be excluded. Cytomegalovirus status was reported to be diagnosed by the classifier with high specificity and sensitivity in both the original and validation cohorts. A later genetic analysis associated a missense DCLRE1C variant with V-gene and J-gene trimming of TCR beta chains, and an independent cohort replicated the association. Assigning TCR associations to individual alleles was difficult when HLA alleles, especially DR and DQ, strongly co-occurred. The authors suggested that the approach could potentially be generalized to other disease states and immunological phenotypes.

In total, over 600 healthy bone marrow donors made up the cohort. Cohort members were all nominally healthy when sampled, although unrecorded immune exposures were likely present. The donor tested CMV seronegative and was one of the 352 seronegative cohort members. A peripheral blood sample was provided by each donor, and peripheral blood mononuclear cells were used for TCR beta sequencing. Genomic DNA was extracted from the blood cell samples with the Qiagen DNeasy Blood Extraction Kit. Receptor amplification or capture employed the immunoSEQ multiplex PCR assay. For the multiplex PCR, a mixture combining 60 forward primers for TCR Vbeta segments and 13 reverse primers for TCR Jbeta segments was used. A multiplex PCR assay on genomic DNA amplified the CDR3 region of rearranged TCR beta genes. The amplified TCR beta libraries were sequenced on the Illumina HiSeq System as 87-base-pair reads. The paper's processing steps were these. Across the 700 or so repertoires, a later analysis counted tens of millions of unique TCR beta chains, some 11 million of which were shared by at least two donors. A nearest-neighbor algorithm error-corrected the raw reads and collapsed the reads into unique sequences, merging closely related sequences to remove PCR and sequencing errors. To assign V, D and J gene segments, CDR3 sequences were aligned to IMGT reference sequences. For a sequence to be retained, at least a six-nucleotide match to both a V gene segment and a J gene segment was required. A rearrangement counted as productive if the CDR3 had no stop codons and remained in frame with V and J, and every other rearrangement counted as non-productive. Following IMGT convention, CDR3 was defined as the stretch from the second conserved V-encoded cysteine up to the conserved J-encoded phenylalanine. The earlier analysis of about 560 of the donors excluded any sequence lacking an unambiguous match to a single V gene segment. In an earlier analysis of 587 of the donors, a V segment was called functional when productive rearrangements were above 56.7%, and segregating when the standard deviation between donors exceeded 5%. A statistical classification framework was built for diagnosing cytomegalovirus status from the catalog of TCR beta chain sequences. A later analysis assigned V and J genes by comparing TCR nucleotide sequences with IMGT/GENE-DB human TR gene sequences. A later analysis assigned CDR3 sequences and most-parsimonious VDJ recombination scenarios with the TCRdist pipeline. In a later analysis, every TCR beta chain was defined by the combination of its CDR3 amino acid sequence and its V-gene family, and reads without a unique V-gene family were dropped. As a way to deal with suspected cross-contamination and a sequencing artifact, a later analysis dropped 500 to 700 nucleotide sequences that were highly shared and had low generation probability. A later analysis calculated a clonal expansion index for each public chain from normalized within-repertoire ranks of inferred template counts. A later analysis computed generation probabilities with a VDJ recombination model fitted to out-of-frame rearrangements, and checked the results against IGoR. In a later analysis, TCR-TCR, TCR-HLA and TCR-CMV co-occurrence was scored with hypergeometric tests, and a repertoire-size bias correction was applied to TCR pairs. A later analysis estimated false discovery rates by permuting HLA or CMV assignments 20 times. In a later analysis, co-occurring TCRs were grouped using DBSCAN, and TCRdist sequence similarity was added for clustering within HLA-allele-positive subsets. Repertoires with fewer than 30,000 or more than 120,000 public chains, plus five repertoires with anomalous nucleotide sharing, were excluded from co-occurrence clustering. TCRdb obtained this table from immuneACCESS and retained in-frame rearrangements with V and J assigned. These tables miss some clones; where compared with another copy, unresolved V genes account for less than half of the shortfall, and the remainder is unexplained. V and J calls and clone size are given by that table; D and trimming were obtained from the DNA. The sample table records 130,000 or so clones; more than 60% of these occur just once. The ten top clones hold around 3.2% of the sample.

This sequence uses TRBV6-4 and TRBJ1-2; perhaps TRBD1 is the D gene, with 5 bases matching. The specimen sequenced was PBMCs. The source is a man aged 35 to 55 in good health and CMV-seronegative. The DNA reads TGTGCCAGCAGTCCGGGTTATGGGGCTGGGTACGGCTACACCTTC. Its coded protein is CASSPGYGAGYGYTF.